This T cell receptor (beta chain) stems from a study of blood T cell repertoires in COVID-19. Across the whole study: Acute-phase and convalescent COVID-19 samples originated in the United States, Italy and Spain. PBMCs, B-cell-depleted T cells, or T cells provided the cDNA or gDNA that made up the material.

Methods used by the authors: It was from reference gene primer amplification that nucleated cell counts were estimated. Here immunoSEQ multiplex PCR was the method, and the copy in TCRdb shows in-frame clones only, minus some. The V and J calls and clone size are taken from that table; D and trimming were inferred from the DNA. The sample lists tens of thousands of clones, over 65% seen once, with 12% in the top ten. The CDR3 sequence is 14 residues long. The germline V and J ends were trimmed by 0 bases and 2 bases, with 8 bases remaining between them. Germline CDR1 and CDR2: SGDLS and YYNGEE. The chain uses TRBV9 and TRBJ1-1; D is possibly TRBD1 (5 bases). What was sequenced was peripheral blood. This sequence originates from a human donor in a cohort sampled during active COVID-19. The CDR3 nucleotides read TGTGCCAGCAGCGTAGAGGGGAAAAACACTGAAGCTTTCTTT. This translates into CASSVEGKNTEAFF.